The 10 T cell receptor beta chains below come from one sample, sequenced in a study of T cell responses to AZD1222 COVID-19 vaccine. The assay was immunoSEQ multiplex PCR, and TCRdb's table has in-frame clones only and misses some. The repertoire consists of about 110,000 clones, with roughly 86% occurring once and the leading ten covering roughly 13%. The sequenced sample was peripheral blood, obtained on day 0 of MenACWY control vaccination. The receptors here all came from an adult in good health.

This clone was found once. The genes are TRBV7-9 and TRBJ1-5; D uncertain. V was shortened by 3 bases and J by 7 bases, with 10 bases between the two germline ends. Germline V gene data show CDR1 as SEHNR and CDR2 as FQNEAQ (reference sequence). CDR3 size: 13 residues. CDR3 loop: CASSLTVGQPQHF. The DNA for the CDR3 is TGTGCCAGCAGCTTGACCGTTGGACAGCCCCAGCATTTT.

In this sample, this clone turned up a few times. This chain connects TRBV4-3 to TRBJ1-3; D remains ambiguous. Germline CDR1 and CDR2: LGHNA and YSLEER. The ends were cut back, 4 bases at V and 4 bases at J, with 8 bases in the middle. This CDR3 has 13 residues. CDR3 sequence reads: CASSRKYGNTIYF. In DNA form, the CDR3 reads TGCGCCAGCAGCCGAAAATACGGAAACACCATATATTTT.

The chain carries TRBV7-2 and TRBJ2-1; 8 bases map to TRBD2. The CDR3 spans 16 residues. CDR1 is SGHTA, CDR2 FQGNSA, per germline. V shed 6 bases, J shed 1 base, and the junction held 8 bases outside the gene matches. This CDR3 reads CASRTRRGGSYNEQFF. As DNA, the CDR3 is TGTGCCAGCAGGACAAGACGGGGGGGTTCCTACAATGAGCAGTTCTTC. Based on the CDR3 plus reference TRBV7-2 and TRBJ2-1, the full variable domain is GAGVSQSPSNKVTEKGKDVELRCDPISGHTALYWYRQSLGQGLEFLIYFQGNSAPDKSGLPSDRFSAERTGGSVSTLTIQRTQQEDSAVYLCASRTRRGGSYNEQFFGPGTRLTVL.

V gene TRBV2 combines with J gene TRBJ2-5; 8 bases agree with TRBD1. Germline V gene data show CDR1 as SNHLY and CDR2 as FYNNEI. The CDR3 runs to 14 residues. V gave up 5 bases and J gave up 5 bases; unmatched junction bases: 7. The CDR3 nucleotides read TGTGCCAGCAGTTTTCAGGGGGCCCGGGAGACCCAGTACTTC. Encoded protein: CASSFQGARETQYF.

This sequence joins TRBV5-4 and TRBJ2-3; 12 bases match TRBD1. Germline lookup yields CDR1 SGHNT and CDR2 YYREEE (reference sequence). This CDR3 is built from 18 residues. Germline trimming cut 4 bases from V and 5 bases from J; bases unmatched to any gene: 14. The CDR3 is CASSLDLGTGGLGDTQYF. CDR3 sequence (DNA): TGTGCCAGCAGCCTGGACTTGGGGACAGGGGGCTTGGGAGATACGCAGTATTTT. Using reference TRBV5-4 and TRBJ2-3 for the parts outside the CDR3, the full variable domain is ETGVTQSPTHLIKTRGQQVTLRCSSQSGHNTVSWYQQALGQGPQFIFQYYREEENGRGNFPPRFSGLQFPNYSSELNVNALELDDSALYLCASSLDLGTGGLGDTQYFGPGTRLTVL.

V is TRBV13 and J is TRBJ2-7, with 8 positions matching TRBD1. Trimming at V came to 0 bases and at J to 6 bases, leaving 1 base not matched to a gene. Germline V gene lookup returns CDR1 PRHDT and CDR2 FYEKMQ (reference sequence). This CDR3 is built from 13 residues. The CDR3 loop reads CASSLGTGAEQYF. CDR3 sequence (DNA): TGTGCCAGCAGCTTAGGGACAGGGGCCGAGCAGTACTTC. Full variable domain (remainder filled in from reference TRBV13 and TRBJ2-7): AAGVIQSPRHLIKEKRETATLKCYPIPRHDTVYWYQQGPGQDPQFLISFYEKMQSDKGSIPDRFSAQQFSDYHSELNMSSLELGDSALYFCASSLGTGAEQYFGPGTRLTVT.

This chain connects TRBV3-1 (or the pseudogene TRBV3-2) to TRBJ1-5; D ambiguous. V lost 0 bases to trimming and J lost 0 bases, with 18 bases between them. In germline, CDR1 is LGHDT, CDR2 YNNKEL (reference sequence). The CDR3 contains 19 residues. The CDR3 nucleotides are TGTGCCAGCAGCCAAGATAGTGGTGTCCATGGCCTTAGCAATCAGCCCCAGCATTTT. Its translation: CASSQDSGVHGLSNQPQHF.

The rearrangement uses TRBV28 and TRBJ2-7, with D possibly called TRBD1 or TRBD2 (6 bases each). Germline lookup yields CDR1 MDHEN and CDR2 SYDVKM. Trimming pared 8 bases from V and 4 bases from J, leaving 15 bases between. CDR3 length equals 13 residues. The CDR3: CASGRGQVYEQYF. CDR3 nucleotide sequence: TGTGCCAGCGGCCGGGGGCAGGTGTACGAGCAGTACTTC.

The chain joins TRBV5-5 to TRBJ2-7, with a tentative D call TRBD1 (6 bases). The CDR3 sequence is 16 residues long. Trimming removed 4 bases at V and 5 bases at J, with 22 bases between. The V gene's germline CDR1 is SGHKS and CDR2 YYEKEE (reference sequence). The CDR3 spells CASSPNPGAGVHEQYF. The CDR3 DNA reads TGTGCCAGCAGCCCCAACCCAGGGGCAGGAGTCCACGAGCAGTACTTC.

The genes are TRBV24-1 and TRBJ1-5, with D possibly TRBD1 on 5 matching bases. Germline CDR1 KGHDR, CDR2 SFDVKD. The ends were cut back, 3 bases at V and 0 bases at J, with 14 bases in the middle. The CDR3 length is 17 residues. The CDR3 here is CATSDRTRGSSNQPQHF. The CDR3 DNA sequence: TGTGCCACCAGTGATCGAACCCGGGGGAGTAGCAATCAGCCCCAGCATTTT.